Listed below are T cell receptor beta chains from one sample, sequenced in a study of T cells after yellow fever vaccination. TCRdb processed the 5' RACE reads anew with MiXCR; each CDR3 protein has one entry. The profile shows approximately 300,000 distinct CDR3 sequences, over 10% of them singletons. The source was CD4+ T cells sorted from PBMCs, collected 45 days after the yellow fever booster vaccination. The receptors were sampled from a man under 40 who received the YFV17D yellow fever vaccine. The CDR3 runs from the conserved cysteine through the conserved F or W. Fields, in order: CDR3 length, J gene, clone size, D gene, V gene, CDR3 protein, CDR3 DNA. D genes are given only for firm matches. Size values are once, few and many counts, or a class for expanded clones, and some rows have none.

11 | TRBJ1-2 | - | - | TRBV20-1 | CSASTSYGYTF | TGCAGTGCTAGTACCAGCTATGGCTACACCTTC
15 | TRBJ2-6 | many | - | TRBV20-1 | CSASKGDSGANVLTF | TGCAGTGCTAGTAAGGGGGACTCTGGGGCCAACGTCCTGACTTTC
15 | TRBJ2-1 | - | - | TRBV15 | CATSRDFGLGNEQFF | TGTGCCACCAGCAGAGATTTTGGCCTGGGGAATGAGCAGTTCTTC
15 | TRBJ2-3 | few | - | TRBV20-1 | CSANDAGPSTDTQYF | TGCAGTGCTAATGATGCGGGACCTAGCACAGATACGCAGTATTTT
16 | TRBJ2-3 | - | TRBD2 | TRBV4-2 | CASSQAIAGGTDTQYF | TGTGCCAGCAGCCAGGCGATAGCGGGAGGCACAGATACGCAGTATTTT
15 | TRBJ2-3 | - | TRBD2 | TRBV24-1 | CATSEGLAIGDTQYF | TGTGCCACCAGTGAGGGACTAGCGATTGGAGATACGCAGTATTTT
16 | TRBJ2-1 | - | - | TRBV7-6 | CASSLAGAGSYNEQFF | TGTGCCAGCAGCTTAGCTGGCGCAGGGTCCTACAATGAGCAGTTCTTC
14 | TRBJ1-1 | - | - | TRBV3-1 | CASSQQQSNTEAFF | TGTGCCAGCAGCCAACAACAGTCGAACACTGAAGCTTTCTTT
13 | TRBJ2-5 | few | - | TRBV19 | CASKRQGGETQYF | TGTGCCAGTAAAAGGCAGGGGGGAGAGACCCAGTACTTC
15 | TRBJ2-7 | many | TRBD2 | TRBV5-1 | CASSAGTSEYYEQYF | TGCGCCAGCAGCGCAGGGACTAGCGAGTACTACGAGCAGTACTTC
16 | TRBJ2-1 | few | - | TRBV5-1 | CASSLGPEKSYNEQFF | TGCGCCAGCAGCTTGGGGCCGGAAAAATCCTACAATGAGCAGTTCTTC
12 | TRBJ1-1 | - | - | TRBV20-1 | CSARDTGSEAFF | TGCAGTGCTAGAGATACCGGTTCAGAGGCTTTCTTT
16 | TRBJ2-3 | few | TRBD2 | TRBV4-3 | CASSQFLDSGADTQYF | TGCGCCAGCAGCCAATTTTTGGATAGCGGGGCAGATACGCAGTATTTT
21 | TRBJ2-1 | few | - | TRBV6-2/TRBV6-3 | CASSYSGALGYGGPDYNEQFF | TGTGCCAGCAGTTACTCCGGGGCCTTGGGGTACGGGGGCCCGGACTACAATGAGCAGTTCTTC
16 | TRBJ2-3 | - | TRBD2 | TRBV2 | CASYPGGRGPEDTQYF | TGTGCCAGTTACCCCGGTGGGAGGGGTCCAGAAGATACGCAGTATTTT
14 | TRBJ2-7 | few | TRBD1 | TRBV20-1 | CSARTGGYTYEQYF | TGCAGTGCTAGGACAGGGGGCTACACCTACGAGCAGTACTTC
14 | TRBJ1-5 | few | - | TRBV5-6 | CASSPGDSNQPQHF | TGTGCCAGCAGCCCCGGAGATAGCAATCAGCCCCAGCATTTT
16 | TRBJ2-1 | few | TRBD2 | TRBV19 | CASSIQASGRTREQFF | TGTGCCAGTAGTATTCAGGCTAGCGGGAGGACGAGGGAGCAGTTCTTC
16 | TRBJ2-1 | few | TRBD1 | TRBV5-4 | CASSFRDRVTYNEQFF | TGTGCCAGCAGCTTTCGGGACAGGGTAACCTACAATGAGCAGTTCTTC
13 | TRBJ2-4 | - | - | TRBV29-1 | CSAAINYKNIQYF | TGCAGCGCTGCGATTAACTACAAAAACATTCAGTACTTC
13 | TRBJ2-2 | few | - | TRBV7-8 | CASSEQYTGELFF | TGTGCCAGCAGCGAGCAGTACACCGGGGAGCTGTTTTTT
14 | TRBJ2-7 | many | TRBD2 | TRBV12-3/TRBV12-4 | CASSLGTSGSEQYF | TGTGCCAGCAGTTTGGGGACTAGCGGTTCCGAGCAGTACTTC
16 | TRBJ2-1 | few | - | TRBV5-1 | CASSLSTLSSYNEQFF | TGCGCCAGCAGCTTGAGTACCCTTAGCTCCTACAATGAGCAGTTCTTC
14 | TRBJ2-7 | few | - | TRBV7-2 | CASRNLAGSYEQYF | TGTGCCAGCAGAAACTTGGCAGGGTCATACGAGCAGTACTTC
11 | TRBJ2-7 | few | - | TRBV5-1 | CASSSRGEQYF | TGCGCCAGCAGCTCTCGTGGGGAGCAGTACTTC
15 | TRBJ1-5 | - | - | TRBV7-2 | CASSLVRASNQPQHF | TGTGCCAGCAGCTTAGTCAGGGCAAGCAATCAGCCCCAGCATTTT
14 | TRBJ2-7 | few | - | TRBV7-2 | CASSFLSGTYEQYF | TGTGCCAGCAGCTTTCTGTCAGGGACCTACGAGCAGTACTTC
13 | TRBJ2-3 | few | TRBD2 | TRBV29-1 | CSVDLAESDTQYF | TGCAGCGTTGACCTAGCGGAATCAGATACGCAGTATTTT
14 | TRBJ1-5 | few | TRBD1 | TRBV18 | CASSPGQDQGPQHF | TGTGCCAGCTCACCTGGACAGGACCAGGGACCCCAGCATTTT
13 | TRBJ2-1 | few | - | TRBV7-2 | CASSWSSYNEQFF | TGTGCCAGCAGCTGGAGCTCCTACAATGAGCAGTTCTTC
14 | TRBJ2-7 | - | TRBD1 | TRBV7-9 | CASSRTGADYEQYF | TGTGCCAGCAGCCGGACAGGGGCGGACTACGAGCAGTACTTC
15 | TRBJ2-7 | few | TRBD2 | TRBV12-3/TRBV12-4 | CASSSRTSGSDEQYF | TGTGCCAGCAGTTCCCGGACTAGCGGGAGTGACGAGCAGTACTTC
15 | TRBJ2-3 | few | TRBD2 | TRBV7-9 | CASSLMASGTDTQYF | TGTGCCAGCAGCTTAATGGCTAGCGGGACAGATACGCAGTATTTT
12 | TRBJ1-2 | few | - | TRBV20-1 | CSALTGTNGYTF | TGCAGTGCTTTAACCGGGACGAATGGCTACACCTTC
15 | TRBJ1-5 | - | - | TRBV12-3/TRBV12-4 | CASSLYGGSNQPQHF | TGTGCCAGCAGTTTATATGGGGGTAGCAATCAGCCCCAGCATTTT
17 | TRBJ2-3 | few | - | TRBV7-9 | CASSLIRDSRLEDTQYF | TGTGCCAGCAGCTTAATCCGGGACTCGCGCCTTGAAGATACGCAGTATTTT
14 | TRBJ1-1 | - | - | TRBV12-3/TRBV12-4 | CASSETGSNTEAFF | TGTGCCAGCAGTGAAACAGGGAGCAACACTGAAGCTTTCTTT
14 | TRBJ2-7 | - | TRBD2 | TRBV5-4 | CASSYTSDSYEQYF | TGTGCCAGCAGCTATACTAGCGACTCCTACGAGCAGTACTTC
15 | TRBJ2-1 | few | TRBD2 | TRBV19 | CASSIDVTTSDEQFF | TGTGCCAGTAGTATAGATGTTACGACTAGCGATGAGCAGTTCTTC
14 | TRBJ2-5 | - | - | TRBV20-1 | CSARAGEYQETQYF | TGCAGTGCTAGAGCGGGGGAGTACCAAGAGACCCAGTACTTC
15 | TRBJ2-3 | few | TRBD2 | TRBV29-1 | CSVDLVAGAPDTQYF | TGCAGCGTTGATTTGGTAGCGGGAGCGCCAGATACGCAGTATTTT
15 | TRBJ2-2 | - | - | TRBV7-2 | CASQRAVANTGELFF | TGTGCCAGCCAAAGAGCGGTCGCGAACACCGGGGAGCTGTTTTTT
13 | TRBJ2-7 | few | - | TRBV12-3/TRBV12-4 | CASRGLQTGEQYF | TGTGCCAGCAGGGGACTCCAAACCGGCGAGCAGTACTTC
14 | TRBJ2-2 | few | TRBD2 | TRBV7-2 | CASSERLALGELFF | TGTGCCAGCAGCGAAAGACTAGCGCTCGGGGAGCTGTTTTTT
18 | TRBJ1-5 | - | - | TRBV5-5 | CASSNLKARRGSDQPQHF | TGTGCCAGCAGCAATTTAAAGGCCCGACGCGGCTCGGATCAGCCCCAGCATTTT
15 | TRBJ1-1 | few | TRBD1 | TRBV19 | CASSMRDRPHLSAFF | TGTGCCAGTAGTATGCGGGACAGGCCTCATCTTTCAGCTTTCTTT
16 | TRBJ2-7 | - | TRBD2 | TRBV20-1 | CSAQGLAIGTGYEQYF | TGCAGTGCTCAAGGACTAGCCATCGGGACCGGATACGAGCAGTACTTC
12 | TRBJ1-1 | many | TRBD1 | TRBV3-1 | CASSPGTAKAFF | TGTGCCAGCAGCCCGGGGACAGCCAAAGCTTTCTTT